The next 12 T cell receptor beta chains were all read from a single sample in a study of shared clonotypes between healthy human individuals. The assay was immunoSEQ multiplex PCR, and TCRdb's table has in-frame clones only and misses some. The sample carries about 2 million clones, about 95% recorded once. CD8 cells classed as naive were CD45RO-negative and positively selected for CCR7, excluding terminally differentiated effector memory CD45RA+ cells. Sequencing was done on a sample of naive CD8+ T cells sorted from blood. The receptors come from a man aged 18 to 30 in good health.

The rearrangement joins TRBV7-9 to TRBJ1-2; D possibly corresponds to TRBD1 (5 bases). V lost 0 bases, J lost 3 bases, and 14 bases lay in between. The germline V gene has CDR1 SEHNR and CDR2 FQNEAQ (reference sequence). There are 16 residues in the CDR3. The CDR3 sequence is CASSLASWGADYGYTF. The CDR3 coding sequence is TGTGCCAGCAGCTTAGCGAGCTGGGGCGCGGACTATGGCTACACCTTC.

About this clone: Other DNA sequences in the same sample also yield this CDR3. This chain joins TRBV4-3 and TRBJ2-7; no clear D. The germline V gene has CDR1 LGHNA and CDR2 YSLEER. The CDR3 covers 13 residues. V shed 1 base and J shed 4 bases, with 8 bases lying between them. As DNA, the CDR3 is TGCGCCAGCAGCCAAGGGGATGGGTACGAGCAGTACTTC. It encodes CASSQGDGYEQYF.

A remark on this clone: The identical CDR3 is also encoded by other nucleotide sequences in the sample. The V gene is TRBV29-1, the J gene TRBJ2-7; unclear D gene. The ends were cut back, 4 bases at V and 2 bases at J, with 9 bases in the middle. This CDR3 spans 12 amino acids. Looked up from germline, CDR1 is SQVTM and CDR2 is ANQGSEA. The CDR3 sequence is CSVGDSTYEQYF. In nucleotides, the CDR3 is TGCAGCGTTGGGGATTCCACCTACGAGCAGTACTTC.

This sequence joins TRBV11-3 and TRBJ1-4; TRBD1 might be the D (5 bases). Looked up from germline, CDR1 is SGHNT and CDR2 is YENEEA. This CDR3 is 16 amino acids long. V was cut by 0 bases and J by 7 bases, with 15 bases left in between. The CDR3 here is CASSLDTRGACEKLFF. CDR3 nucleotide sequence: TGTGCCAGCAGCTTAGATACGCGAGGGGCGTGTGAAAAACTGTTTTTT.

The V gene is TRBV4-1, the J gene TRBJ2-1; D gene ambiguous. This CDR3 spans 14 amino acids. Trimming left V 5 bases short and J 2 bases short, with 10 bases between. Per germline, CDR1 MGHRA and CDR2 YSYEKL. CDR3 DNA: TGCGCCAGCAGCTGGCAGACAACCTACAATGAGCAGTTCTTC. It translates to CASSWQTTYNEQFF.

The chain is built from TRBV4-1 and TRBJ2-3; D not certain. V gave up 0 bases and J gave up 0 bases, with 7 bases separating them. This CDR3 region has 15 residues. The germline CDR1 and CDR2 sequences are MGHRA and YSYEKL. The CDR3 DNA reads TGCGCCAGCAGCCAAGACAGTTCCAGCACAGATACGCAGTATTTT. Translation: CASSQDSSSTDTQYF.

This clone was detected once. The rearrangement joins TRBV27 to TRBJ2-7; 10 bases are a match to TRBD1. V dropped 5 bases and J dropped 3; count of bases not matched to a gene: 7. Looked up from germline, CDR1 is MNHEY and CDR2 is SMNVEV (reference sequence). This CDR3 region has 15 residues. As DNA, the CDR3 is TGTGCCAGCAGTAATACCGGGACAGGGGTCTACGAGCAGTACTTC. It is translated as CASSNTGTGVYEQYF.

The CDR3 region is CAWSSVYTGELFF. In nucleotides, the CDR3 is TGTGCCTGGAGTTCTGTCTACACCGGGGAGCTGTTTTTT. V and J are TRBV30 and TRBJ2-2; no definite D call. Germline loops: CDR1 GTSNPN, CDR2 SVGIG (reference sequence). The CDR3 covers 13 residues. V was clipped by 2 bases and J by 3 bases, with 7 bases between them.

In its sample, this clone was seen once. The chain joins TRBV30 to TRBJ2-7; D is unresolved. With 5 bases removed from V and 2 bases from J, the gap between germline ends came to 10 bases. The CDR3 has 12 residues. The germline gives CDR1 GTSNPN, CDR2 SVGIG (reference sequence). DNA of the CDR3: TGTGCCTGGGCGCTCGGAACCTACGAGCAGTACTTC. Protein sequence: CAWALGTYEQYF.

On this clone: Other DNA sequences within the sample encode an identical CDR3. This sequence joins TRBV4-1 and TRBJ2-7, with D hard to call. The germline gives CDR1 MGHRA, CDR2 YSYEKL. There are 15 residues in the CDR3. V lost 0 bases and J 1 base, leaving 10 bases between the germline ends. The CDR3 DNA follows: TGCGCCAGCAGCCAAGATAGGGCCGCGTCCTACGAGCAGTACTTC. This gives the protein CASSQDRAASYEQYF.

The chain couples TRBV29-1 to TRBJ2-7, with D perhaps TRBD1 or TRBD2 (5 bases each). Trimming cost V 4 bases and J 2 bases, with 12 bases left between them. The CDR3 loop spans 13 amino acids. Germline lookup yields CDR1 SQVTM and CDR2 ANQGSEA. The CDR3: CSVAEGLAYEQYF. The CDR3 DNA follows: TGCAGCGTTGCTGAGGGGCTAGCCTACGAGCAGTACTTC.

The chain combines TRBV27 with TRBJ1-6; D uncertain. The CDR3 runs to 15 residues. The ends were cut back, 4 bases at V and 0 bases at J, with 7 bases in the middle. Germline assignment: CDR1 MNHEY and CDR2 SMNVEV (reference sequence). The CDR3 coding sequence is TGTGCCAGCAGTTACGCAGGCTCCTATAATTCACCCCTCCACTTT. Translating gives CASSYAGSYNSPLHF.